This T cell receptor (beta chain) is from a study of cytomegalovirus exposure and HLA in healthy donors. Worth noting for this clone: Its antigen is undetermined.

Study observations and caveats: An analysis was carried out later, and it reportedly showed fewer N-insertions in an Asian-associated ancestry cluster than the roughly 700-donor mean. A later analysis linked a missense variant in DCLRE1C to the trimming of TCR beta V and J genes. Most CMV-associated TCR beta chains were later found to appear HLA-restricted.

The PCR ran on 60 Vbeta and 13 Jbeta primers. TCRdb's copy holds only in-frame clones and misses some; the assay was immunoSEQ multiplex PCR. The repertoire holds 120,000 to 150,000 clones, with about 80% as singletons. Material for sequencing was PBMCs. This TCR was sampled from a middle-aged woman in good health and CMV-seropositive.

The DNA for the CDR3 is TGTGCCAGCAGTTTAGGGGGGGTCCCCTACAATGAGCAGTTCTTC. Amino acid sequence: CASSLGGVPYNEQFF. The rearrangement links TRBV28 to TRBJ2-1; the match to TRBD2 covers 7 bases. J lost 2 bases, V lost 2 bases, and 3 bases had no gene match. Germline CDR1 MDHEN, CDR2 SYDVKM. CDR3 length equals 15 residues.